This T cell receptor beta chain is drawn from a study of T-cell reconstitution after alpha-beta-depleted transplantation in children (dated by TCRdb to the mid-2010s). Turning to the overall study: Using TCR repertoire profiling, the study quantitatively followed how T-cell immune reconstitution unfolded in children after TCRalphabeta/CD19-depleted allogeneic hematopoietic cell transplantation.

Sample treatment or condition, as interpreted from the label and publication: allogeneic hematopoietic cell transplantation with graft depleted of TCRalphabeta T cells and CD19 B cells. The children who served as transplant recipients had been given grafts of TCRalphabeta/CD19-depleted allogeneic hematopoietic cells. General study outcomes and caveats: Over subsequent months, a decline in hyperexpanded clone frequencies was noted, and after one year, T-cell counts and TCRbeta diversity were mostly ascribed to newly produced T cells. In some patients, high TCRbeta diversity at day 60 was attributed to recipient T cells and intrathymic progenitors that had survived conditioning. About two months after transplant, the apparently early recovery of alphabetaT-cell counts reportedly depended on just several hundred clones that had expanded rapidly and came from non-depleted graft cells.

This clonotype was counted many times. The clone's antigen remains unknown. No much larger clone is present one base from it, and per-base qualities are unavailable. The germline V gene yields LGHNA for CDR1 and YNFKEQ for CDR2. Including the terminal cysteine and phenylalanine, the CDR3 comprises 12 residues. Only the CDR3 part of the read is kept: 36 bases, read in frame from the first base. Trimming takes 4 bases from V and 8 bases from J, and the germline ends sit 11 bases apart. The library came from PCR. Reads for this sample came from an Illumina HiSeq 2500. Molecular barcoding was employed in the preparation of TCR libraries, with unique molecular identifiers being used to normalize TCRbeta repertoire quantification. TCRdb reran the public reads through fastp at Q25 and MiXCR, keeping productive beta chains. Duplicate CDR3 protein sequences are folded into a single record with the most common DNA and genes. This sample is represented by about 260,000 distinct CDR3 sequences; 6.5% to 10% of them were singletons. Of the sample, 6.3% is held by the ten largest clones.

Sequencing was performed on PBMCs, mostly from graft donor cells, taken 180 days after TCRalphabeta/CD19-depleted stem cell transplant. The source is a male patient younger than 18 who had a stem cell transplant for acute lymphoblastic leukemia, so the T cells may come from the graft donor. The chain couples TRBV4-2 to TRBJ1-2, and the D gene may be TRBD1, 5 bases matching. In nucleotide form, the sequence is TGTGCCAGCAGCCGGGACCACCAAGGCTACACCTTC. This sequence encodes CASSRDHQGYTF.